One and the same sample provided the 27 T cell receptor beta chains below, sequenced in a study of T cell changes during pregnancy in multiple sclerosis (dated by TCRdb to the late 2010s). Library prep was done by the immunoSEQ multiplex PCR assay. TCRdb took over this immuneACCESS table, retaining in-frame rearrangements with V and J assigned. Such tables are incomplete; in checked studies, under half of the missing clones stem from an unresolved V gene, and the remainder is unexplained. The sample table holds more than 55,000 clones, of which approximately 90% were seen once. 1.5% to 2% of the sample is held by the ten biggest clonotypes. Sequencing was performed on peripheral blood, taken in the first trimester of pregnancy. These receptors originate from a female donor in good health, enrolled as a control in a pregnancy study.

The rearrangement joins TRBV27 to TRBJ1-5; D perhaps matches TRBD1 (5 bases). Trimming took 0 bases from V and 7 from J, leaving 13 bases between them. Germline values: CDR1 MNHEY, CDR2 SMNVEV (reference sequence). The CDR3 covers 15 residues. The CDR3 region has the DNA TGTGCCAGCAGTTTATCCGGCAGGGTAAGACAGCCCCAGCATTTT. This gives the protein CASSLSGRVRQPQHF.

This chain joins TRBV7-2 and TRBJ1-5, with D maybe TRBD1 (6 bases). Germline assignment: CDR1 SGHTA and CDR2 FQGNSA. The V end was cut by 6 bases, the J end by 2 bases, with 20 bases between. This CDR3 has 17 residues. The CDR3 is CASSFGQYKAGNQPQHF. The CDR3 nucleotides are TGTGCCAGCAGTTTTGGACAGTACAAGGCGGGCAATCAGCCCCAGCATTTT. The full variable domain, with the rest looked up from reference TRBV7-2 and TRBJ1-5, is GAGVSQSPSNKVTEKGKDVELRCDPISGHTALYWYRQSLGQGLEFLIYFQGNSAPDKSGLPSDRFSAERTGGSVSTLTIQRTQQEDSAVYLCASSFGQYKAGNQPQHFGDGTRLSIL.

As DNA, the CDR3 is TGCAGTGCTTCGACAGATAACGAGCAGTACTTC. Encoded protein: CSASTDNEQYF. V is TRBV20-1 and J is TRBJ2-7, with a tentative D call TRBD1 (5 bases). The V end was cut by 5 bases, the J end by 5 bases, with 10 bases between. This CDR3 spans 11 amino acids. Germline values: CDR1 DFQATT, CDR2 SNEGSKA (reference sequence).

This clone was observed a few times. The V call is TRBV25-1, the J call TRBJ1-1, with D perhaps matching TRBD1 (6 bases). The CDR3 length is 14 residues. Trimming left V 3 bases short and J 1 base short, with 9 bases between. CDR1 and CDR2 from the germline V gene are MGHDK and SYGVNS. The CDR3 here is CASSDRDKNTEAFF. The CDR3 region has the DNA TGTGCCAGCAGTGATCGGGACAAGAACACTGAAGCTTTCTTT.

V gene TRBV4-1 combines with J gene TRBJ2-1; 8 bases match TRBD2. There are 16 residues in the CDR3. The germline V gene has CDR1 MGHRA and CDR2 YSYEKL. J lost 4 bases, V lost 0 bases, and 5 bases had no gene match. The CDR3 coding sequence is TGCGCCAGCAGCCAAGAGGTGCCTAGCGGGTACAATGAGCAGTTCTTC. Translation gives CASSQEVPSGYNEQFF.

The rearrangement uses TRBV18 and TRBJ2-7; no definite D call. Germline V CDR1 and CDR2: KGHSH, LQKENI. V lost 2 bases and J lost 5, with 7 bases in between. This CDR3 has 12 residues. CDR3 DNA: TGTGCCAGCTCACCAAAAAGCGACGAGCAGTACTTC. This gives the protein CASSPKSDEQYF.

This chain uses TRBV28 with TRBJ1-2, with D possibly TRBD1 on 5 matching bases. The germline gives CDR1 MDHEN, CDR2 SYDVKM. The CDR3 contains 16 residues. Trimming shortened V by 2 bases and J by 1 base, and 14 bases separated the two germline ends. CDR3 loop: CASSLGPGGGNYGYTF. CDR3 bases: TGTGCCAGCAGTTTAGGTCCGGGGGGGGGTAACTATGGCTACACCTTC.

Here the CDR3 DNA reads TGTGCCAGCAGCCCGCGGTCGGATACGCAGTATTTT. It is translated as CASSPRSDTQYF. The gene calls are TRBV11-2 and TRBJ2-3; D not certain. Trimming pared 5 bases from V and 6 bases from J, leaving 9 bases between. The CDR3 is 12 amino acids. CDR1 and CDR2 from the germline V gene are SGHAT and FQNNGV. The whole variable domain, filled in from reference TRBV11-2 and TRBJ2-3, reads EAGVAQSPRYKIIEKRQSVAFWCNPISGHATLYWYQQILGQGPKLLIQFQNNGVVDDSQLPKDRFSAERLKGVDSTLKIQPAKLEDSAVYLCASSPRSDTQYFGPGTRLTVL.

The chain recombines TRBV19 with TRBJ2-3, with a tentative D call TRBD1 (6 bases). The germline V gene encodes CDR1 LNHDA and CDR2 SQIVND (reference sequence). The CDR3 covers 13 residues. Trimming left V 5 bases short and J 3 bases short, with 9 bases between. Written as DNA, the CDR3 is TGTGCCAGTAGTGTCACAGGGACAGATACGCAGTATTTT. Its translation: CASSVTGTDTQYF.

The chain employs TRBV30 and TRBJ2-3; D gene uncertain. V lost 4 bases and J lost 1, with 6 bases in between. The V gene's germline CDR1 is GTSNPN and CDR2 SVGIG (reference sequence). CDR3 size: 12 residues. The CDR3 DNA sequence: TGTGCCTGGAATGGGCGCACAGATACGCAGTATTTT. Amino acids: CAWNGRTDTQYF. Looking up the rest from reference TRBV30 and TRBJ2-3 gives the full variable domain: SQTIHQWPATLVQPVGSPLSLECTVEGTSNPNLYWYRQAAGRGLQLLFYSVGIGQISSEVPQNLSASRPQDRQFILSSKKLLLSDSGFYLCAWNGRTDTQYFGPGTRLTVL.

This clone was found a few times. The chain is built from TRBV19 and TRBJ1-2; D not certain. Per the germline V gene, CDR1 is LNHDA and CDR2 is SQIVND (reference sequence). There are 15 residues in the CDR3. V lost 3 bases and J 4 bases, leaving 15 bases between the germline ends. The CDR3 DNA sequence: TGTGCCAGTAGTATGGAGGGCTGGTTAGCCTATGGCTACACCTTC. Translation: CASSMEGWLAYGYTF.

The chain uses TRBV23-1 and TRBJ2-1, with D unresolved. TRBV23-1 is marked as an open reading frame, function uncertain. Trimming took 0 bases from V and 1 from J, leaving 16 bases between them. The CDR3 sequence is 18 residues long. The CDR3 reads CASSQSPIGVPSYNEQFF. DNA for the CDR3: TGCGCCAGCAGTCAATCCCCCATCGGTGTCCCGTCCTACAATGAGCAGTTCTTC.

The chain is built from TRBV2 and TRBJ1-5; the D gene is possibly TRBD1 (6 bases). V was trimmed by 8 bases and J by 3 bases, leaving 17 bases between them. Germline V gives CDR1 SNHLY, CDR2 FYNNEI. The CDR3 runs 15 residues. CDR3 sequence: CASGSMTGFNQPQHF. CDR3 nucleotide sequence: TGTGCCAGCGGGAGTATGACAGGTTTCAATCAGCCCCAGCATTTT.

This rearrangement joins TRBV7-2 to TRBJ2-3, with a possible D match to TRBD2 (6 bases). This CDR3 spans 15 amino acids. Per the germline V gene, CDR1 is SGHTA and CDR2 is FQGNSA. Trimming took 2 bases from V and 4 from J, leaving 13 bases between them. CDR3 in amino acids: CASSLTGSLPDTQYF. The CDR3 bases are TGTGCCAGCAGCTTAACCGGGAGTTTACCAGATACGCAGTATTTT.

This chain links TRBV7-8 with TRBJ2-7, with TRBD1 matching over 8 bases. This CDR3 is 14 amino acids long. J lost 11 bases, V lost 5 bases, and 14 bases had no gene match. Germline lookup yields CDR1 SGHVS and CDR2 FQNEAQ. CDR3 DNA sequence: TGTGCCAGCAGCGCACAGGGGGGTTCAGGGTTCGAGTACTTC. Protein product: CASSAQGGSGFEYF.

This chain links TRBV25-1 with TRBJ2-7; 10 nucleotides agree with TRBD2. The CDR3 is made up of 15 amino acids. From germline, CDR1 is MGHDK and CDR2 SYGVNS. Trimming cost V 4 bases and J 3 bases; bases outside gene matches: 6. CDR3 DNA sequence: TGTGCCAGCAGTGCCCCTAGCGGGAGTCACTACGAGCAGTACTTC. Its protein is CASSAPSGSHYEQYF.

V usage is TRBV11-2 and J usage is TRBJ2-7, with 7 nucleotides matching TRBD2. The germline CDR1 and CDR2 sequences are SGHAT and FQNNGV. With V trimmed by 5 bases and J by 6 bases, 7 bases remained unmatched. CDR3 length: 13 residues. The CDR3 DNA reads as TGTGCCAGCAGCACCGTACGCGGGGGCGAGCAGTACTTC. Translated: CASSTVRGGEQYF.

The gene calls are TRBV6-1 and TRBJ2-3, with D unclear. CDR3 length equals 9 residues. Germline loops: CDR1 MNHNS, CDR2 SASEGT. Trimming removed 2 bases at V and 13 bases at J, with 4 bases between. CDR3 region: CASSESKYF. The CDR3 DNA follows: TGTGCCAGCAGTGAATCCAAGTATTTT.

The rearrangement joins TRBV7-2 to TRBJ1-2, with D unresolved. The CDR3 is 14 amino acids. Germline CDR1 is SGHTA and CDR2 is FQGNSA. Trimming stripped 5 bases from V and 1 base from J, with 11 bases between. Here the CDR3 reads CASSPRQSNYGYTF. The CDR3 bases are TGTGCCAGCAGCCCCAGACAAAGTAACTATGGCTACACCTTC.

This clone turned up a few times. This chain uses TRBV28 with TRBJ2-2; 8 nucleotides match TRBD1. CDR1 and CDR2 from the germline V gene are MDHEN and SYDVKM. Losses at the gene ends were 5 bases for V and 6 bases for J; bases not matched to a gene: 14. This CDR3 spans 17 amino acids. DNA for the CDR3: TGTGCCAGCAGTCGACGACCGGGACAGGCCCCTTCCGGGGAGCTGTTTTTT. This sequence encodes CASSRRPGQAPSGELFF.

V gene TRBV6-4 combines with J gene TRBJ1-1, with 10 bases matching TRBD1. The CDR3 extends over 15 amino acids. Losses at the gene ends were 0 bases for V and 5 bases for J; bases not matched to a gene: 3. CDR1 is MRHNA, CDR2 SNTAGT, per germline. In DNA, the CDR3 is TGTGCCAGCAGTGACTCGACAGGGGGCGGAACTGAAGCTTTCTTT. It translates to CASSDSTGGGTEAFF.

V and J are TRBV19 and TRBJ2-1; weak D call: TRBD2 (5 bases). This CDR3 is 16 amino acids long. Trimming removed 9 bases at V and 0 bases at J, with 18 bases between. Germline CDR1 LNHDA, CDR2 SQIVND (reference sequence). CDR3 sequence: CASADWTESSYNEQFF. As DNA, the CDR3 is TGTGCCAGCGCCGACTGGACTGAGAGCTCCTACAATGAGCAGTTCTTC.

V is TRBV9 and J is TRBJ1-1; TRBD1 might be the D (6 bases). The CDR3 consists of 13 residues. Trimming took 3 bases from V and 3 from J, leaving 9 bases between them. In germline, CDR1 is SGDLS, CDR2 YYNGEE. Here the CDR3 reads CASSAGVDTEAFF. Written as DNA, the CDR3 is TGTGCCAGCAGCGCAGGGGTTGACACTGAAGCTTTCTTT.

The chain employs TRBV5-1 and TRBJ1-1; TRBD1 is a possible D gene (6 bases). Germline values: CDR1 SGHRS, CDR2 YFSETQ. This CDR3 is 14 amino acids long. Deletions cut 5 bases from V and 0 bases from J, with 11 bases between. CDR3 DNA: TGCGCCAGCAGTGAGGGGGGGGTGAACACTGAAGCTTTCTTT. Residues: CASSEGGVNTEAFF.

The chain recombines TRBV7-9 with TRBJ1-2; TRBD1 might be the D (6 bases). Per the germline V gene, CDR1 is SEHNR and CDR2 is FQNEAQ (reference sequence). The length of the CDR3 is 15 residues. The V end lost 5 bases, the J end lost 4 bases, and 17 bases lay between the germline ends. The CDR3: CASSTTRGGTYGYTF. Written as DNA, the CDR3 is TGTGCCAGCAGCACTACGAGGGGGGGAACCTATGGCTACACCTTC.

V gene TRBV28 combines with J gene TRBJ2-5, with 10 bases that match TRBD2. The CDR3 contains 15 residues. V was clipped by 3 bases and J by 4 bases; unmatched bases: 5. CDR1 is MDHEN and CDR2 is SYDVKM in the germline V gene. CDR3 loop: CASSFAPSGRETQYF. The CDR3 nucleotides read TGTGCCAGCAGTTTTGCCCCTAGCGGGAGAGAGACCCAGTACTTC. Drawing the rest from reference TRBV28 and TRBJ2-5, the complete variable domain is DVKVTQSSRYLVKRTGEKVFLECVQDMDHENMFWYRQDPGLGLRLIYFSYDVKMKEKGDIPEGYSVSREKKERFSLILESASTNQTSMYLCASSFAPSGRETQYFGPGTRLLVL.

This chain uses TRBV7-9 with TRBJ1-5, with TRBD1 identical over 7 bases. The V segment lost 5 bases and the J segment 4 bases; nucleotides outside the gene matches: 5. This CDR3 is built from 14 residues. Germline V gives CDR1 SEHNR, CDR2 FQNEAQ (reference sequence). CDR3 sequence: CASSPTGFNQPQHF. The CDR3 DNA follows: TGTGCCAGCAGCCCGACAGGGTTTAATCAGCCCCAGCATTTT.